This entry describes one T cell receptor beta chain. Antigen specificity is unknown. This CDR3 has 15 residues. The V gene end was trimmed by 3 bases and the J gene end by 1 base; junction bases not matched to a gene: 4. Germline assignment: CDR1 SGHTA and CDR2 FQGNSA. Here immunoSEQ multiplex PCR was the method, and the copy in TCRdb shows in-frame clones only, minus some. This sample has around 1 million clones, with more than 75% found just once. The record originates from a study of shared clonotypes between healthy human individuals. In the study overall: The study drew on two women and a few men aged 18 to 49 as donors.

Study results and caveats: The study drew on few donors, limiting represented genetic and exposure-history diversity.

The chain combines TRBV7-2 with TRBJ2-7, with 9 bases that match TRBD1. The receptor was isolated from a man aged 18 to 29 in good health. Sequenced: memory CD4+ T cells sorted from blood. Subset indicated: CD45RA-negative fraction. The CDR3 nucleotides read TGTGCCAGCAGCTTGGGGGACAGGGCGTCCTACGAGCAGTACTTC. Translated, it gives CASSLGDRASYEQYF.